The entry that follows covers one T cell receptor beta chain sequence. The clone's antigen remains unknown. Per-base quality was not reported, and no clone a single base away is much larger than it. In the ViraFEST assay, PBMC were stimulated with viral peptide pools, and antigen-specific CD4+ T cell clonotypes were then identified by expansion using TCR sequencing. After about 9 days of culture, CD4+ T cells were isolated with the EasySep CD4+ T cell isolation kit. Healthy vaccine recipients had no prior SARS-CoV-2 infection, confirmed by negative nucleocapsid antibodies before and after vaccination. Each well held 2 million to 2.5 million PBMC cultured in IMDM containing approximately 5.3% human AB serum, roughly 10 IU/ml IL-2 and gentamicin, along with around 11 ug/ml peptides. Half of the culture medium was replaced with fresh IL-2-containing medium on days 3 and 7. Each peptide stimulation condition was cultured in triplicate wells unless otherwise noted. PBMC were separated from whole blood using Ficoll-Paque Plus gradient centrifugation and were then either cryopreserved at -140C or used fresh. The spike proteins of SARS-CoV-2 and of the common cold coronaviruses HCoV-NL63, HCoV-OC43 and HCoV-229E were spanned by overlapping peptide pools. Genomic DNA was extracted from cultured CD4+ T cells with the QIAamp micro DNA kit.

The CDR3, cysteine through phenylalanine, is 16 amino acids long. Here the CDR3 DNA is all that survives: 48 bases in frame from base 1. In the germline V gene, CDR1 corresponds to SGHAT and CDR2 to FQNNGV. After removal of 5 bases from V and 3 bases from J, the junction retains 11 bases not matched to a gene. The library was produced with the immunoSEQ multiplex PCR assay. DNA from the cultured, isolated CD4+ T cells was subjected to TCR beta CDR3 sequencing. In the authors' own workflow: Non-productive TCR sequences were removed, reads were trimmed to the CDR3 region, and CDR3s of at least 7 amino acids were retained. The MANAFEST web app was used to identify antigen-specific clonotypes by comparing expansion in peptide wells with expansion in reference cultures. For clones to be considered positive, expansion at FDR<0.05 versus reference and all other wells, an odds ratio above 5, and a frequency above 0.1% in two replicate wells were required. Cross-reactive clonotypes were defined as significantly expanded in SARS-CoV-2 spike wells and in at least one common cold coronavirus spike condition. Levenshtein distance calculated with the stringdist R package was used to assess CDR3 similarity, and unrooted trees were constructed with ape in R 3.6.1. Not all clones reach the TCRdb copy of this immuneACCESS table, which keeps in-frame sequences only. Checked studies attribute under half of the gap to unresolved V genes and leave the rest unexplained. V, J and clone size were drawn from that table, and D and trimming were deduced from the DNA. The sample table lists around 71,000 clones, 65% to 85% of them with a count of one. The ten biggest clones cover about 4% of the sample.

The data were taken from a study of vaccination effects on CD4 cells after COVID-19 (dated by TCRdb to between 2021 and 2024). Background on the whole study: Two doses of either the BNT162b2 or the mRNA-1273 mRNA SARS-CoV-2 vaccine were administered to participants. The study compared SARS-CoV-2 spike-specific CD4+ TCR repertoires before and after mRNA vaccination in COVID-19 convalescent patients and infection-naive vaccine recipients. The full study included over 8 COVID-19 convalescent patients and several SARS-CoV-2-naive healthy vaccine recipients. In the study, cultures from other donors were sequenced using the Oncomine TCR Beta short-read assay on an Illumina iSeq 100.

Results the study describes overall, beyond this receptor: In healthy vaccine recipients, vaccine-induced clones were almost all SARS-CoV-2 mono-reactive, with only 1 of 255 cross-reactive with common cold coronaviruses. At late post-vaccination timepoints, both infection-induced and vaccine-induced clones showed marked clonal contraction, consistent with waning T cell responses. Limitations of the study were the small number of convalescent patients and the absence of early post-infection timepoints.

The clonotype was recovered from a human donor who received a COVID-19 vaccine. This chain is built from TRBV11-2 and TRBJ1-2; a stretch of 8 junction bases matches TRBD1. The sample was CD4+ T cells from PBMCs cultured with HCoV-OC43 spike peptides, taken before COVID-19 vaccination. The cell subset or site label here, explained by the study, means: HCoV-OC43 spike overlapping peptide pool stimulation. The CDR3 reads CASSPRGLTGDYGYTF. The DNA sequence is given as TGTGCCAGCAGCCCCCGGGGGTTGACAGGGGACTATGGCTACACCTTC. This CDR3, with the reference TRBV11-2 and TRBJ1-2 proteins standing in past its ends, gives the full variable domain EAGVAQSPRYKIIEKRQSVAFWCNPISGHATLYWYQQILGQGPKLLIQFQNNGVVDDSQLPKDRFSAERLKGVDSTLKIQPAKLEDSAVYLCASSPRGLTGDYGYTFGSGTRLTVV.